This record looks at one TCR beta chain sequence and its context. This record comes from a study of chemoradiotherapy in HPV16-positive cancers. Data came from immunoSEQ multiplex PCR; TCRdb stores just in-frame clones and leaves some out. The data contain 25,000 to 30,000 clones, approximately 94% of them singletons. Germline-derived CDR1 and CDR2 are LGHNA and YSLEER. Deletions cut 3 bases from V and 4 bases from J, with 13 bases between. The CDR3 sequence is 15 residues long. Sequenced here: blood, sampled from a patient who underwent chemoradiotherapy. This TCR came from a human donor with HPV-associated anogenital cancer. This chain uses TRBV4-3 with TRBJ2-1; D perhaps matches TRBD1 (5 bases). In DNA, the CDR3 is TGCGCCAGCAGCCACGCTCTCGACAGATACAATGAGCAGTTCTTC. It codes for CASSHALDRYNEQFF.